The 17 T cell receptor beta chains reported below all come from one sample, sequenced in a study of identical twins. TCRdb ran MiXCR on the 5' RACE reads and lists one entry per CDR3 protein. The data hold 1.5 million to 2 million distinct CDR3 sequences, with roughly a third observed a single time. The specimen sequenced was cord blood. The receptors were gathered from a newborn girl in good health.

To note about this clonotype: A read error is possible here, since a much larger clone lies one base away. J is TRBJ2-7 and V is TRBV9, with 9 bases aligning to TRBD2. The germline gives CDR1 SGDLS, CDR2 YYNGEE. The CDR3 runs to 13 residues. After removal of 3 bases from V and 7 bases from J, the junction contained 5 bases not matched to a gene. CDR3 DNA sequence: TGTGCCAGCAGCGCTAGCGGGAAGGGTGAGCAGTACTTC. Amino acid sequence: CASSASGKGEQYF. Full variable domain (rest looked up from reference TRBV9 and TRBJ2-7): DSGVTQTPKHLITATGQRVTLRCSPRSGDLSVYWYQQSLDQGLQFLIQYYNGEERAKGNILERFSAQQFPDLHSELNLSSLELGDSALYFCASSASGKGEQYFGPGTRLTVT.

This sequence joins TRBV12-3 or TRBV12-4 and TRBJ2-1; 13 bases fit TRBD2. Trimming took 5 bases from V and 11 from J; bases not matched to a gene: 6. The CDR3 has 14 amino acids. This chain's CDR3 is CASSQRTSGGKQFF. The DNA of the CDR3 is TGTGCCAGCAGTCAACGGACTAGCGGGGGCAAGCAGTTCTTC.

This chain uses TRBV12-3 or TRBV12-4 with TRBJ2-4, with TRBD2 identical over 10 bases. The CDR3 runs 15 residues. The ends lost 2 bases at V and 13 bases at J; junction bases unmatched: 11. The CDR3 loop is CASSLSPSGSDEQYF. The CDR3 coding sequence is TGTGCCAGCAGTTTATCGCCTAGCGGGAGTGATGAGCAGTACTTC.

This chain joins TRBV20-1 and TRBJ2-1; the match to TRBD2 covers 8 bases. Unmatched junction bases numbered 10, after V lost 6 bases and J lost 9 bases. The length of the CDR3 is 13 residues. Germline V gene data show CDR1 as DFQATT and CDR2 as SNEGSKA (reference sequence). DNA of the CDR3: TGCAGTGCCGACCTTAGCGGGATTCCTGAGCAGTTCTTC. Residues: CSADLSGIPEQFF.

CDR3 bases: TGTGCCATCAGTGAGCCCGGGACAGGGGGCGCGGTCACTGAAGCTTTCTTT. Translating gives CAISEPGTGGAVTEAFF. The J gene is TRBJ1-1, the V gene TRBV10-3; 12 bases line up with TRBD1. Germline CDR1 reads ENHRY; CDR2 reads SYGVKD. The junction had 8 bases not matched to a gene; V was cut back by 2 bases and J by 4 bases. The CDR3 is 17 amino acids.

The chain carries TRBV29-1 and TRBJ2-1; 8 bases match TRBD2. The last part of the DNA fits TRBJ2-7 better; the J call may be wrong. The CDR3 is 13 residues long. CDR1 SQVTM and CDR2 ANQGSEA come from the germline V gene. CDR3 protein: CSVDRGGYNEQYF. CDR3 nucleotides: TGCAGCGTTGACCGGGGGGGATACAATGAGCAGTACTTC.

This clonotype was recorded at least ten times. V usage is TRBV5-1 and J usage is TRBJ2-4, with 8 positions matching TRBD2. The germline gives CDR1 SGHRS, CDR2 YFSETQ. The CDR3 covers 18 residues. Trimming cost V 2 bases and J 4 bases; bases outside gene matches: 14. The CDR3 region is CASSFGLAATVGKNIQYF. In DNA, the CDR3 is TGCGCCAGCAGCTTTGGACTAGCTGCCACGGTGGGGAAAAACATTCAGTACTTC.

This chain links TRBV19 with TRBJ2-4, with 7 bases aligning to TRBD2. This CDR3 region has 13 residues. Germline V gene lookup returns CDR1 LNHDA and CDR2 SQIVND (reference sequence). Losses at the gene ends were 9 bases for V and 7 bases for J; bases not matched to a gene: 9. CDR3 sequence (DNA): TGTGCCAGCTCGGAGGGAGGGGTGAACATTCAGTACTTC. It translates to CASSEGGVNIQYF.

In its sample, this clonotype was seen many times. The chain joins TRBV9 to TRBJ2-5; the D is unclear. CDR1 is SGDLS, CDR2 YYNGEE, per germline. CDR3 size: 13 residues. Trimming shortened V by 0 bases and J by 2 bases, and 5 bases separated the two germline ends. CDR3 sequence (DNA): TGTGCCAGCAGCGTAGAACAGCAAGAGACCCAGTACTTC. Its translation is CASSVEQQETQYF.

J is TRBJ2-5 and V is TRBV20-1; either TRBD1 or TRBD2 may supply D (5 bases each). V was shortened by 3 bases and J by 4 bases, with 15 bases between the two germline ends. Germline V lookup: CDR1 DFQATT, CDR2 SNEGSKA (reference sequence). This CDR3 contains 14 residues. The CDR3 here is CSARVLGDLETQYF. CDR3 in DNA: TGCAGTGCTAGGGTACTAGGGGATTTAGAGACCCAGTACTTC.

This clonotype has more than one count but fewer than ten. This chain uses TRBV7-2 with TRBJ2-7, with 7 bases that match TRBD1. Per the germline V gene, CDR1 is SGHTA and CDR2 is FQGNSA. The V segment lost 5 bases and the J segment 3 bases; nucleotides outside the gene matches: 16. The CDR3 covers 17 residues. The CDR3 sequence is CASSPPQGDRSFYEQYF. DNA of the CDR3: TGTGCCAGCAGCCCACCCCAGGGGGACAGAAGTTTCTACGAGCAGTACTTC.

This clonotype showed up just a few times. This chain connects TRBV5-1 to TRBJ2-3, with D perhaps matching TRBD1 or TRBD2 (5 bases each). This CDR3 spans 16 amino acids. Trimming removed 4 bases at V and 4 bases at J, with 19 bases between. The germline CDR1 and CDR2 sequences are SGHRS and YFSETQ. The CDR3 loop is CASSQLASGTADTQYF. The CDR3 nucleotides are TGCGCCAGCAGCCAGTTGGCGTCAGGGACCGCAGATACGCAGTATTTT.

This clonotype was seen a few times. V gene TRBV14 combines with J gene TRBJ2-2; TRBD1 is a possible D gene (5 bases). Trimming cost V 4 bases and J 2 bases, with 14 bases left between them. The CDR3 loop spans 16 amino acids. Germline V gene data show CDR1 as SGHDN and CDR2 as FVKESK. The CDR3 sequence is CASSPLRQPNTGELFF. The CDR3 DNA sequence: TGTGCCAGCAGCCCGCTTCGACAGCCTAACACCGGGGAGCTGTTTTTT.

This clonotype was found a few times. V gene TRBV12-3 or TRBV12-4 combines with J gene TRBJ2-7; a weak D match, TRBD2 (6 bases). The V and J ends lost 3 bases and 7 bases respectively, with 19 bases between them. The CDR3 length is 15 residues. CDR3 in DNA: TGTGCCAGCAGTTTTTTTCTAGCGAGAAGTAGAGAGCAGTACTTC. Amino acid sequence: CASSFFLARSREQYF.

The rearrangement links TRBV19 to TRBJ2-1; no clear D. Germline V lookup: CDR1 LNHDA, CDR2 SQIVND (reference sequence). V lost 0 bases to trimming and J lost 0 bases, with 18 bases between them. This CDR3 region has 19 residues. CDR3 loop: CASSIDVRPASISYNEQFF. CDR3 nucleotide sequence: TGTGCCAGTAGTATAGATGTGAGGCCGGCTAGTATCTCCTACAATGAGCAGTTCTTC.

The genes are TRBV20-1 and TRBJ1-2; TRBD1 matches at 7 bases. Losses at the gene ends were 8 bases for V and 5 bases for J; bases not matched to a gene: 11. The CDR3 has 13 residues. The germline gives CDR1 DFQATT, CDR2 SNEGSKA (reference sequence). Here the CDR3 DNA reads TGCAGTCCTGACAGGGACTACTTTTATGGCTACACCTTC. Encoded protein: CSPDRDYFYGYTF.

The chain employs TRBV3-1 and TRBJ1-2, with D possibly matching TRBD1 (6 bases). Germline CDR1 reads LGHDT; CDR2 reads YNNKEL (reference sequence). The CDR3 has 15 residues. V was clipped by 4 bases and J by 4 bases, with 16 bases between them. The CDR3 coding sequence is TGTGCCAGCAGCCGGCTGGCGACAGGCCGCTATGGCTACACCTTC. This gives the protein CASSRLATGRYGYTF.